The entry that follows covers one T cell receptor beta chain sequence. The target antigen is unknown. The entry originates in a study of cytomegalovirus exposure and HLA in healthy donors. Study-level points and caveats: The study had only CMV serostatus as immune exposure information.

The V gene's germline CDR1 is SEHNR and CDR2 FQNEAQ (reference sequence). Trimming pared 3 bases from V and 5 bases from J, leaving 10 bases between. This CDR3 has 13 residues. Researchers ran the PCR with 60 Vbeta and 13 Jbeta primers. The method was immunoSEQ multiplex PCR; TCRdb's version includes in-frame clones alone and lacks a portion of them. The profile shows under 200,000 clones, roughly 79% of them singletons. Donors had nominal health at sampling but likely had unrecorded immune exposures. V usage is TRBV7-9 and J usage is TRBJ1-1; TRBD1 might be the D (6 bases). The receptor was isolated from a man aged 45-65 years in good health and CMV-seropositive. Sample: PBMCs. CDR3 sequence: CASSFDRLTEAFF. The CDR3, as DNA: TGTGCCAGCAGCTTCGACAGGCTTACTGAAGCTTTCTTT.